This TCR beta chain was identified during a study of T cells in Graves' hyperthyroidism and ophthalmopathy (dated by TCRdb to between 2018 and 2021). Regarding the research as a whole: Peripheral blood samples were taken at the time of initial diagnosis, prior to any treatment. To identify distinguishing TCR V-J signatures, a discovery cohort of 100 patients was used, comprising some 45 with Graves' ophthalmopathy and around 57 with stable Graves' hyperthyroidism. Prospective prediction of ophthalmopathy was tested in an independent validation cohort consisting of 18 hyperthyroidism patients and around 16 patients who later progressed to ophthalmopathy. The 75 to 100 discovery patients were divided at random into training and test sets in a 7:3 ratio. In addition, the study compared T-cell repertoires in thyroid tissue and in blood from roughly 6 Graves' hyperthyroidism patients. Once sampling was done, hyperthyroidism patients were given methimazole at a starting dose of 30 mg daily, whereas ophthalmopathy patients were given high-dose intravenous methylprednisolone. TCR Vbeta CDR3 sequencing of fewer than 150 peripheral blood samples (over 40 ophthalmopathy, around 80 hyperthyroidism and roughly 17 progressor patients) is reported in the paper.

In the ophthalmopathy patients, disease was moderately to severely active, with a Clinical Activity Score of 3 or more, a NOSPECS grade of 4 or more, and a duration of less than 3 months. Exclusion was applied to patients with uncontrolled infections, other autoimmune diseases, pregnancy or lactation. Diagnoses relied on clinical symptoms, serum thyroxine and TRAb, thyroid ultrasound and orbital computed tomography. PBMCs were separated from around 9.1 ml of fresh peripheral blood using Ficoll-Paque density gradient centrifugation. Total RNA was extracted with Trizol reagent, and quality was checked on an Agilent 2100 Bioanalyzer. TCR beta CDR3 regions were amplified from RNA transcripts. A first-round RT-PCR of the TCR CDR3 used the HTBI primer set with the Qiagen OneStep RT-PCR kit. Libraries were constructed in a second round of multiplex PCR, after which size selection and purification were performed. Paired-end sequencing of the libraries was performed with 100 bp reads on an Illumina HiSeq2000. For the original study's pipeline: SOAPnuke was used to process the raw data, removing reads that contained adapters or uncalled bases, had a mean Phred below 15, or lacked an exact match to the constant primer or identifier. COPE v1.2.5 was used to merge high-quality paired reads, and clonotypes were defined as unique nucleotide sequences. MiTCR v1.1 was used to align clonotypes to the IMGT TRBV, TRBD and TRBJ reference segments. Only V-J combinations with frequency above 0.0001, covering 99% to 99.2% of repertoires, were analysed. A TCS score was defined as the ratio of F50 (clonal expansion) to E x V (chaos), with BLOSUM62-based TCRdist applied between CDR3 peptides within each V-J. Welch's t-statistics and random forest reduced 500 to 550 V-J features to some 14, which were used in a naive Bayes classifier (R e1071). Clones were called with MiXCR by TCRdb after fastp trimmed the public reads at Q25, and only in-frame beta chains were retained. Entries are consolidated by CDR3 protein sequence, retaining the most common genes and DNA. TCRdb's processing, not the authors' own work, is the source of the V and J calls. This sample gives about 640,000 distinct CDR3 sequences in total; 14% of them show up just once. Roughly an eighth of the sample is taken by the ten largest.

Including cysteine and phenylalanine, the CDR3 has 12 amino acids. The retained sequence is limited to the CDR3, 36 bases, with the frame set at the first base. Reading the germline V gene gives CDR1 KGHSH and CDR2 LQKENI. V was cut back by 2 bases and J by 4 bases, leaving a gap of 5 bases between them. This clonotype was seen at least ten times. There is no known antigen for this receptor. Base qualities are missing; no much larger clone stands one base away. What the study reported, not specific to this receptor: In cross-validation, a model built on a 13 V-J signature told ophthalmopathy apart from stable hyperthyroidism with approximately 91% sensitivity and about 81% specificity, and in testing the same model reached 80%/75%. Most expanded thyroid clonotypes (frequency above 0.001) were also detected in blood, suggesting blood repertoires may reflect thyroid immune responses. In validation, progression to ophthalmopathy was predicted by the model with roughly 69% sensitivity and 72.22% specificity, a median of around 5.9 months before onset. Sample size was not statistically predetermined, and blinding of investigators to group allocation was not performed.

Recombination connected TRBV18 to TRBJ1-1; no D segment can be confidently identified. The sequence came from a woman between 50 and 59 years old with Graves' ophthalmopathy. Sequenced input: blood. The nucleotide sequence is given as TGTGCCAGCTCACCATCAAGCACTGAAGCTTTCTTT. Translated, this gives CASSPSSTEAFF.